These 7 T cell receptor beta chains came from one sample sequenced in a study of shared clonotypes between healthy human individuals. Here immunoSEQ multiplex PCR was the method, and the copy in TCRdb shows in-frame clones only, minus some. The data show roughly 2.5 million clones, approximately 90% seen once. The sample comprised naive CD4+ T cells sorted from blood. Subset specified: CD45RA+ positively selected. The receptors come from a man aged 18 to 30 in good health.

With respect to this clone: At one end the junction does not follow the germline gene, possibly because of a read error. The rearrangement uses TRBV7-7 and TRBJ2-3; D is unresolved. The CDR3 extends over 13 amino acids. CDR1 and CDR2 (germline): SSHAT, FNYEAQ (reference sequence). CDR3 residues: CASSLDLTDTQYF. CDR3 in DNA: TGTGCTAGCAGCTTGGACCTCACAGATACGCAGTATTTT.

The chain carries TRBV30 and TRBJ2-7; 9 bases are a match to TRBD1. This CDR3 spans 12 amino acids. The trim removed 7 bases at V and 6 bases at J, leaving 7 bases unmatched. Germline V gives CDR1 GTSNPN, CDR2 SVGIG (reference sequence). The CDR3 is CALGQGPGEQYF. Written as DNA, the CDR3 is TGTGCCTTAGGACAGGGGCCGGGCGAGCAGTACTTC.

The CDR3 loop reads CASSPLYSTDTQYF. The CDR3 coding sequence is TGTGCCAGCTCACCTTTGTACAGCACAGATACGCAGTATTTT. The chain carries TRBV18 and TRBJ2-3; D remains unclear. The CDR3 is 14 residues long. Trimming cost V 3 bases and J 0 bases, with 7 bases left between them. Germline V gene data show CDR1 as KGHSH and CDR2 as LQKENI.

J is TRBJ2-7 and V is TRBV7-9, with 11 bases lining up with TRBD2. The length of the CDR3 is 15 residues. Germline values: CDR1 SEHNR, CDR2 FQNEAQ (reference sequence). V was clipped by 5 bases and J by 7 bases; unmatched bases: 10. CDR3 loop: CASSPTSGDLGEQYF. The CDR3 DNA sequence: TGTGCCAGCAGCCCGACTAGCGGGGATCTGGGGGAGCAGTACTTC.

V usage is TRBV18 and J usage is TRBJ2-2, with 7 bases lining up with TRBD1. The germline V gene encodes CDR1 KGHSH and CDR2 LQKENI. The length of the CDR3 is 14 residues. Trimming at V came to 5 bases and at J to 5 bases, leaving 5 bases not matched to a gene. This CDR3 is CASSSRQGTGELFF. CDR3 nucleotide sequence: TGTGCCAGCTCAAGCAGACAGGGAACCGGGGAGCTGTTTTTT.

The rearrangement links TRBV18 to TRBJ1-2, with D possibly matching TRBD1 (6 bases). V gave up 0 bases and J gave up 4 bases, with 12 bases separating them. The CDR3 is 15 amino acids. Germline V gives CDR1 KGHSH, CDR2 LQKENI. The DNA for the CDR3 is TGTGCCAGCTCACCACCACAGGGTCTCCTCTATGGCTACACCTTC. Its translation is CASSPPQGLLYGYTF. Full variable domain (remainder filled in from reference TRBV18 and TRBJ1-2): NAGVMQNPRHLVRRRGQEARLRCSPMKGHSHVYWYRQLPEEGLKFMVYLQKENIIDESGMPKERFSAEFPKEGPSILRIQQVVRGDSAAYFCASSPPQGLLYGYTFGSGTRLTVV.

V is TRBV27 and J is TRBJ1-1; 9 nucleotides agree with TRBD1. J gave up 1 base and V 6 bases, and 9 bases lay outside the gene matches. The CDR3 runs 16 residues. The germline V gene encodes CDR1 MNHEY and CDR2 SMNVEV (reference sequence). The CDR3 spells CASRTTGGAGNTEAFF. CDR3 nucleotide sequence: TGTGCCAGCAGGACCACAGGGGGCGCAGGGAACACTGAAGCTTTCTTT.